This entry lists 30 T cell receptor beta chains sequenced from one sample in a study of radiation and T cells in renal cell carcinoma. Indicated time point: baseline pretreatment blood. Stated treatment: 15 Gy SBRT to primary tumor, nephrectomy 4 weeks later. Assay: immunoSEQ multiplex PCR; the TCRdb copy retains only in-frame clones and omits some. The profile shows 150,000 or so clones, roughly 80% of them singletons. This specimen was blood, taken from a patient whose treatment included radiotherapy and nephrectomy. The receptors stem from a woman between 45 and 60 years old with renal cell carcinoma.

This rearrangement joins TRBV5-1 to TRBJ2-5; 9 nucleotides line up with TRBD2. This CDR3 contains 16 residues. Germline CDR1 is SGHRS and CDR2 is YFSETQ. With 4 bases clipped from V and 1 base from J, the junction kept 8 bases outside the gene matches. Here the CDR3 DNA reads TGCGCCAGCAGCCCGCGGGGGGGCCTTCCCCAAGAGACCCAGTACTTC. Protein: CASSPRGGLPQETQYF. The full variable domain, its missing parts supplied by reference TRBV5-1 and TRBJ2-5, is KAGVTQTPRYLIKTRGQQVTLSCSPISGHRSVSWYQQTPGQGLQFLFEYFSETQRNKGNFPGRFSGRQFSNSRSEMNVSTLELGDSALYLCASSPRGGLPQETQYFGPGTRLLVL.

The chain recombines TRBV10-3 with TRBJ1-1; D not certain. V was cut by 5 bases and J by 1 base, with 8 bases left in between. The CDR3 contains 13 residues. In germline, CDR1 is ENHRY, CDR2 SYGVKD. CDR3 DNA sequence: TGTGCCATCAGTCCCCAGGAGAACACTGAAGCTTTCTTT. Encoded protein: CAISPQENTEAFF.

A few counts support this clone. Other DNA sequences in this specimen translate into the identical CDR3. The chain is built from TRBV18 and TRBJ2-5, with D possibly matching TRBD1 (6 bases). CDR1 and CDR2 (germline): KGHSH, LQKENI. The CDR3 covers 15 residues. V dropped 0 bases and J dropped 1 base, with 9 bases sitting between them. The chain's CDR3 is CASSPPSGVQETQYF. Here the CDR3 DNA reads TGTGCCAGCTCACCACCGTCAGGGGTCCAAGAGACCCAGTACTTC.

The V and J genes are TRBV10-3 and TRBJ2-3, with a weak D call TRBD2 (5 bases). This CDR3 spans 15 amino acids. Germline-derived CDR1 and CDR2 are ENHRY and SYGVKD. The V end was cut by 6 bases, the J end by 1 base, with 14 bases between. CDR3 amino acids: CAIRGDGGGTDTQYF. In nucleotides, the CDR3 is TGTGCCATCAGGGGAGACGGTGGCGGCACAGATACGCAGTATTTT.

The rearrangement links TRBV19 to TRBJ1-5; unclear D gene. The CDR3 runs to 13 residues. Germline V CDR1 and CDR2: LNHDA, SQIVND (reference sequence). V dropped 3 bases and J dropped 7 bases, with 10 bases sitting between them. CDR3 DNA sequence: TGTGCCAGTAGTATCGAGGGAGGGCAGCCCCAGCATTTT. It specifies CASSIEGGQPQHF.

This clone showed up just a few times. The CDR3 is CASSVDPVNQPQHF. The CDR3 coding sequence is TGTGCCAGCAGCGTAGATCCAGTCAATCAGCCCCAGCATTTT. The rearrangement uses TRBV9 and TRBJ1-5, with no clear D. V was trimmed by 0 bases and J by 3 bases, leaving 7 bases between them. Germline lookup yields CDR1 SGDLS and CDR2 YYNGEE. The CDR3 has 14 amino acids.

The chain couples TRBV27 to TRBJ2-7; 10 bases line up with TRBD1. With 5 bases clipped from V and 4 bases from J, the junction kept 5 bases outside the gene matches. The CDR3 has 14 amino acids. The germline V gene encodes CDR1 MNHEY and CDR2 SMNVEV (reference sequence). The CDR3 protein is CASSVGTGEYEQYF. DNA for the CDR3: TGTGCCAGCAGTGTAGGGACAGGGGAATACGAGCAGTACTTC.

The V and J genes are TRBV2 and TRBJ2-7; 7 bases match TRBD1. The V gene's germline CDR1 is SNHLY and CDR2 FYNNEI. CDR3 length: 12 residues. Trimming at V came to 7 bases and at J to 4 bases, leaving 4 bases not matched to a gene. The CDR3 loop reads CASKSGQYEQYF. The CDR3, as DNA: TGTGCCAGCAAATCGGGACAGTACGAGCAGTACTTC.

This rearrangement joins TRBV20-1 to TRBJ1-2; the D is unclear. Germline CDR1 and CDR2: DFQATT and SNEGSKA (reference sequence). Trimming took off 5 bases at V and 6 bases at J, with 7 bases between the two ends. CDR3 length equals 10 residues. The chain's CDR3 is CSARRDGYTF. As DNA, the CDR3 is TGCAGTGCTCGCCGGGATGGCTACACCTTC.

The chain is built from TRBV5-1 and TRBJ2-7, with D possibly TRBD1 on 5 matching bases. This CDR3 contains 13 residues. V lost 1 base and J lost 7, with 12 bases in between. Germline V gene data show CDR1 as SGHRS and CDR2 as YFSETQ. CDR3: CASSLTAGLEQYF. The CDR3 DNA sequence: TGCGCCAGCAGCTTGACCGCAGGGTTAGAGCAGTACTTC.

This chain joins TRBV29-1 and TRBJ2-1; 8 nucleotides match TRBD2. V lost 6 bases to trimming and J lost 10 bases; unmatched junction nucleotides: 20. Germline CDR1 reads SQVTM; CDR2 reads ANQGSEA. The length of the CDR3 is 16 residues. CDR3 sequence (DNA): TGCAGCGTCCAAAAGGGTGAGCGGGGGAATAATGAGGAGCAGTTCTTC. This codes for CSVQKGERGNNEEQFF.

This chain joins TRBV6-5 and TRBJ2-2; D not resolved. Germline V gene sequence: CDR1 MNHEY, CDR2 SVGAGI. The CDR3 consists of 13 residues. The V end was cut by 7 bases, the J end by 0 bases, with 6 bases between. The CDR3 region is CASKTTNTGELFF. The CDR3 coding sequence is TGTGCCAGCAAAACAACGAACACCGGGGAGCTGTTTTTT.

CDR3 residues: CASSPSGGIRPSNQPQHF. As DNA, the CDR3 is TGTGCCAGCAGCCCTTCCGGGGGGATCAGGCCTAGCAATCAGCCCCAGCATTTT. The chain couples TRBV5-6 to TRBJ1-5, with a tentative D call TRBD1 (5 bases). The CDR3 is made up of 18 amino acids. Trimming left V 4 bases short and J 0 bases short, with 20 bases between. Germline V gene lookup returns CDR1 SGHDT and CDR2 YYEEEE.

This clone was seen a single time. The chain is built from TRBV19 and TRBJ1-1; D is perhaps TRBD1 (5 bases). The CDR3 is 15 residues long. Germline loops: CDR1 LNHDA, CDR2 SQIVND (reference sequence). V was cut by 3 bases and J by 7 bases, with 18 bases left in between. CDR3 nucleotides: TGTGCCAGTAGTATTACGGGGGTTGGGATAGGTGAAGCTTTCTTT. Its protein is CASSITGVGIGEAFF.

The chain joins TRBV20-1 to TRBJ1-2, with D possibly being TRBD1 (6 bases). The germline V gene has CDR1 DFQATT and CDR2 SNEGSKA (reference sequence). V lost 5 bases to trimming and J lost 6 bases, with 10 bases between them. The CDR3 loop spans 11 amino acids. As DNA, the CDR3 is TGCAGTGCTCGCGGACAGAATGGCTACACCTTC. Amino acids: CSARGQNGYTF.

This clone was picked up one time. The CDR3 reads CASSMWTDTQYF. The CDR3 coding sequence is TGTGCCAGTAGTATGTGGACAGATACGCAGTATTTT. The chain combines TRBV19 with TRBJ2-3; D not resolved. The CDR3 runs to 12 residues. The V end lost 3 bases, the J end lost 3 bases, and 4 bases lay between the germline ends. CDR1 LNHDA and CDR2 SQIVND come from the germline V gene (reference sequence).

The rearrangement uses TRBV6-5 and TRBJ1-1; tentatively, D is TRBD1 (5 bases). V was trimmed by 2 bases and J by 2 bases, leaving 12 bases between them. CDR1 MNHEY and CDR2 SVGAGI come from the germline V gene. This CDR3 is 15 amino acids long. CDR3 coding DNA: TGTGCCAGCAGTTACCACGGGACGGCAAACACTGAAGCTTTCTTT. It yields the protein CASSYHGTANTEAFF.

V is TRBV5-1 and J is TRBJ2-5, with unresolved D. With 4 bases removed from V and 2 bases from J, the gap between germline ends came to 3 bases. Germline V gene sequence: CDR1 SGHRS, CDR2 YFSETQ. The CDR3 is 11 amino acids. The CDR3 sequence is CASSDQETQYF. The CDR3 region has the DNA TGCGCCAGCAGCGATCAAGAGACCCAGTACTTC.

This clone occurred a few times. The V and J genes are TRBV29-1 and TRBJ2-4; D is tentatively TRBD1 or TRBD2 (5 bases each). This CDR3 contains 12 residues. Germline V CDR1 and CDR2: SQVTM, ANQGSEA. With 7 bases removed from V and 9 bases from J, the gap between germline ends came to 16 bases. In DNA form, the CDR3 reads TGCAGCGCCGATCCAGGTGGGGGCATTCAGTACTTC. Encoded protein: CSADPGGGIQYF.

The V call is TRBV18, the J call TRBJ2-2; 13 nucleotides line up with TRBD2. CDR3 length: 16 amino acids. Germline-derived CDR1 and CDR2 are KGHSH and LQKENI. Trimming cost V 4 bases and J 6 bases; bases outside gene matches: 5. The CDR3 loop reads CASSLRTSGRPGELFF. The CDR3 coding sequence is TGTGCCAGCTCACTCCGGACTAGCGGGAGACCCGGGGAGCTGTTTTTT.

The chain has TRBV19 and TRBJ1-4; no reliable D call. CDR1 is LNHDA, CDR2 SQIVND, per germline (reference sequence). Trimming shortened V by 8 bases and J by 5 bases, and 6 bases separated the two germline ends. The CDR3 covers 11 residues. The CDR3 here is CASGRNEKLFF. The DNA of the CDR3 is TGTGCCAGTGGCAGAAATGAAAAACTGTTTTTT.

The chain recombines TRBV28 with TRBJ1-5; no clear D. The CDR3 runs 16 residues. Germline loops: CDR1 MDHEN, CDR2 SYDVKM. V gave up 6 bases and J gave up 0 bases, with 15 bases separating them. This chain's CDR3 is CASRNSGGYSNQPQHF. In DNA, the CDR3 is TGTGCCAGCAGAAATTCGGGCGGCTATAGCAATCAGCCCCAGCATTTT.

This chain uses TRBV9 with TRBJ1-3; D is unclear. The V gene's germline CDR1 is SGDLS and CDR2 YYNGEE. The ends were cut back, 2 bases at V and 4 bases at J, with 10 bases in the middle. The CDR3 totals 14 residues. CDR3 in amino acids: CASSVSGGGNTIYF. The CDR3, as DNA: TGTGCCAGCAGCGTCTCAGGCGGGGGAAACACCATATATTTT.

The V and J genes are TRBV9 and TRBJ2-1; D is unresolved. Trimming stripped 3 bases from V and 0 bases from J, with 10 bases between. The CDR3 has 15 amino acids. Germline assignment: CDR1 SGDLS and CDR2 YYNGEE. The CDR3 DNA reads as TGTGCCAGCAGCGCCCTCCAGAGCTCCTACAATGAGCAGTTCTTC. As protein: CASSALQSSYNEQFF.

Only one count was recorded for this clone. This rearrangement joins TRBV5-1 to TRBJ2-7, with TRBD1 matching 7 bases. CDR1 is SGHRS and CDR2 is YFSETQ in the germline V gene. The CDR3 is made up of 15 amino acids. Trimming cost V 4 bases and J 0 bases; bases outside gene matches: 7. The DNA of the CDR3 is TGCGCCAGCAGCCGTACAGGGGACGACTCCTACGAGCAGTACTTC. Amino acids: CASSRTGDDSYEQYF. Full variable domain (outside the CDR3, taken from reference TRBV5-1 and TRBJ2-7): KAGVTQTPRYLIKTRGQQVTLSCSPISGHRSVSWYQQTPGQGLQFLFEYFSETQRNKGNFPGRFSGRQFSNSRSEMNVSTLELGDSALYLCASSRTGDDSYEQYFGPGTRLTVT.

This chain joins TRBV5-1 and TRBJ2-5; 9 bases align to TRBD1. The germline gives CDR1 SGHRS, CDR2 YFSETQ. Trimming cost V 5 bases and J 5 bases; bases outside gene matches: 4. The CDR3 consists of 13 residues. As DNA, the CDR3 is TGCGCCAGCAGAAACAGGGGGCTGGAGACCCAGTACTTC. This translates into CASRNRGLETQYF.

This clone was counted between two and nine times. The chain combines TRBV27 with TRBJ1-2; D is unresolved. The CDR3 is 15 residues long. V was shortened by 0 bases and J by 8 bases, with 16 bases between the two germline ends. Germline CDR1 and CDR2: MNHEY and SMNVEV (reference sequence). The DNA for the CDR3 is TGTGCCAGCAGTTTATCGGCGCAGGAGTATGGGGGCTACACCTTC. This codes for CASSLSAQEYGGYTF.

This chain joins TRBV5-4 and TRBJ1-5; D unclear. V lost 2 bases to trimming and J lost 1 base, with 16 bases between them. The CDR3 consists of 17 residues. Germline V gene data show CDR1 as SGHNT and CDR2 as YYREEE (reference sequence). The CDR3 sequence: CASSLKSWLRSNQPQHF. In nucleotides, the CDR3 is TGTGCCAGCAGCTTAAAATCGTGGCTGCGGAGCAATCAGCCCCAGCATTTT. Full variable domain (rest looked up from reference TRBV5-4 and TRBJ1-5): ETGVTQSPTHLIKTRGQQVTLRCSSQSGHNTVSWYQQALGQGPQFIFQYYREEENGRGNFPPRFSGLQFPNYSSELNVNALELDDSALYLCASSLKSWLRSNQPQHFGDGTRLSIL.

This chain connects TRBV30 to TRBJ1-5; D unclear. Trimming shortened V by 1 base and J by 4 bases, and 8 bases separated the two germline ends. This CDR3 has 13 residues. The germline V gene encodes CDR1 GTSNPN and CDR2 SVGIG (reference sequence). The CDR3, as DNA: TGTGCCTGGAGTGCGCGGAAAAATCAGCCCCAGCATTTT. It yields the protein CAWSARKNQPQHF.

The rearrangement links TRBV19 to TRBJ1-5, with no clear D. This CDR3 is built from 12 residues. Per germline, CDR1 LNHDA and CDR2 SQIVND (reference sequence). Trimming stripped 4 bases from V and 7 bases from J, with 8 bases between. CDR3 in amino acids: CASSSRNQPQHF. The CDR3 coding sequence is TGTGCCAGTAGTAGCCGGAACCAGCCCCAGCATTTT.